These 20 T cell receptor beta chains were sequenced from one sample in a study of T cell repertoires in cytomegalovirus infection. TCRdb processed the reads anew with MiXCR; each CDR3 protein has one entry. The table has 680,000 or so distinct CDR3 sequences, approximately 34% seen once. Sequenced material: PBMCs. The receptor source for this set is a human donor in good health (CMV status not recorded). Some clones in this sample may be carry-over from other donors' samples.

This rearrangement joins TRBV9 to TRBJ2-1, with D perhaps TRBD1 (5 bases). The CDR3 runs 14 residues. V lost 1 base to trimming and J lost 6 bases, with 11 bases between them. The germline CDR1 and CDR2 sequences are SGDLS and YYNGEE. The CDR3 here is CASSVYKGFNEQFF. CDR3 nucleotide sequence: TGTGCCAGCAGCGTATACAAGGGGTTCAATGAGCAGTTCTTC.

J is TRBJ1-1 and V is TRBV6-6; D gene ambiguous. Per germline, CDR1 MNHNY and CDR2 SVGAGI (reference sequence). Trimming shortened V by 4 bases and J by 5 bases, and 14 bases separated the two germline ends. The CDR3 is 14 amino acids. The CDR3 here is CASSSAEWQTEAFF. The CDR3 DNA reads TGTGCCAGCAGTTCCGCCGAGTGGCAGACTGAAGCTTTCTTT.

This clonotype was seen a handful of times. The J gene is TRBJ2-5, the V gene TRBV15, with D possibly being TRBD1 (5 bases). The CDR3 sequence is 14 residues long. Germline V gene lookup returns CDR1 LNHNV and CDR2 YYDKDF (reference sequence). V lost 2 bases and J 5 bases, leaving 12 bases between the germline ends. The CDR3, as DNA: TGTGCCACCAGCAGACAGGGAATTGGCGAGACCCAGTACTTC. It encodes CATSRQGIGETQYF.

Notes on this clonotype: At one end the junction does not follow the germline gene, possibly because of a read error. This chain's CDR3 is CASTRGGGSYGYNF. CDR3 in DNA: TGTGCCAGCACCCGGGGGGGGGGTTCCTATGGCTACAACTTC. The chain combines TRBV7-2 with TRBJ1-2, with D perhaps matching TRBD1 (5 bases). This CDR3 has 14 residues. Germline V CDR1 and CDR2: SGHTA, FQGNSA.

V usage is TRBV30 and J usage is TRBJ2-4, with unresolved D. The CDR3 extends over 14 amino acids. CDR1 is GTSNPN, CDR2 SVGIG, per germline (reference sequence). Trimming removed 0 bases at V and 0 bases at J, with 6 bases between. The CDR3 nucleotides are TGTGCCTGGAGTGTACCGTTAGCCAAAAACATTCAGTACTTC. This codes for CAWSVPLAKNIQYF.

V is TRBV4-1 and J is TRBJ1-6; TRBD1 might be the D (5 bases). The ends were cut back, 0 bases at V and 3 bases at J, with 9 bases in the middle. This CDR3 is 16 amino acids long. Germline-derived CDR1 and CDR2 are MGHRA and YSYEKL. CDR3 sequence (DNA): TGCGCCAGCAGCCAAGACAGGGAGATCTATAATTCACCCCTCCACTTT. It encodes CASSQDREIYNSPLHF.

In its sample, this clonotype was seen a few times. Written as DNA, the CDR3 is TGTGCCAGCAGCTTAGGCGGCGGGGGGCCACCACAAGAGACCCAGTACTTC. This codes for CASSLGGGGPPQETQYF. The chain recombines TRBV11-2 with TRBJ2-5; 8 bases align to TRBD2. The junction had 9 bases not matched to a gene; V was cut back by 1 base and J by 2 bases. This CDR3 region has 17 residues. Germline V gene lookup returns CDR1 SGHAT and CDR2 FQNNGV. The variable domain in full, with the rest retrieved from reference TRBV11-2 and TRBJ2-5, is EAGVAQSPRYKIIEKRQSVAFWCNPISGHATLYWYQQILGQGPKLLIQFQNNGVVDDSQLPKDRFSAERLKGVDSTLKIQPAKLEDSAVYLCASSLGGGGPPQETQYFGPGTRLLVL.

This clonotype was picked up many times. The chain joins TRBV5-6 to TRBJ1-2; a possible D gene is TRBD1 (6 bases). The V end lost 2 bases, the J end lost 7 bases, and 21 bases lay between the germline ends. Germline-derived CDR1 and CDR2 are SGHDT and YYEEEE. This CDR3 has 16 amino acids. The CDR3 loop reads CASSFGDRNGYGGYTF. The CDR3 DNA follows: TGTGCCAGCAGCTTTGGAGACAGGAACGGGTATGGTGGCTACACCTTC.

This chain uses TRBV28 with TRBJ1-5, with D tentatively TRBD1 (6 bases). The V end lost 5 bases, the J end lost 2 bases, and 16 bases lay between the germline ends. This CDR3 has 16 amino acids. Germline V CDR1 and CDR2: MDHEN, SYDVKM. The CDR3 loop reads CASSLTRGLGNQPQHF. The CDR3 DNA reads TGTGCCAGCAGTCTAACCAGGGGTCTTGGCAATCAGCCCCAGCATTTT.

Many counts were recorded for this clonotype. The chain joins TRBV7-2 to TRBJ1-3; D not certain. CDR1 and CDR2 from the germline V gene are SGHTA and FQGNSA. The V and J ends lost 1 base and 3 bases respectively, with 10 bases between them. The CDR3 is 15 residues long. In DNA, the CDR3 is TGTGCCAGCAGCTTAGAGCGTCGCGGTGGAAACACCATATATTTT. Protein product: CASSLERRGGNTIYF.

In this sample, this clonotype turned up a few times. V usage is TRBV24-1 and J usage is TRBJ2-1; 8 positions match TRBD2. Germline trimming cut 1 base from V and 0 bases from J; bases unmatched to any gene: 1. In germline, CDR1 is KGHDR, CDR2 SFDVKD. CDR3 length: 16 residues. The CDR3 DNA is TGTGCCACCAGTGATTTACGGGAGGGCTCCTACAATGAGCAGTTCTTC. Translated, it gives CATSDLREGSYNEQFF.

V is TRBV19 and J is TRBJ2-3; 8 bases map to TRBD2. The CDR3 has 17 amino acids. The V and J ends lost 3 bases and 5 bases, in that order; junction bases with no gene match: 13. The germline V gene has CDR1 LNHDA and CDR2 SQIVND (reference sequence). The DNA for the CDR3 is TGTGCCAGTAGTATGACCGCTCTAGCGGGCGGAGGAGATACGCAGTATTTT. Amino acid sequence: CASSMTALAGGGDTQYF.

The rearrangement links TRBV19 to TRBJ1-5, with D perhaps TRBD1 (5 bases). The CDR3 length is 14 residues. The germline V gene encodes CDR1 LNHDA and CDR2 SQIVND (reference sequence). The ends were cut back, 5 bases at V and 6 bases at J, with 14 bases in the middle. CDR3 nucleotide sequence: TGTGCCAGTAGTGTCTCCCATGGGGGTCAGCCCCAGCATTTT. Encoded protein: CASSVSHGGQPQHF.

This clonotype was picked up one time. The V and J genes are TRBV6-2 or TRBV6-3 and TRBJ2-3, with 9 bases lining up with TRBD2. Losses at the gene ends were 6 bases for V and 5 bases for J; bases not matched to a gene: 6. Germline V CDR1 and CDR2: MNHEY, SVGEGT. CDR3 length equals 14 residues. CDR3 amino acids: CASRAGGAGDTQYF. The CDR3, as DNA: TGTGCCAGCAGGGCGGGGGGGGCAGGAGATACGCAGTATTTT.

In this sample, this clonotype turned up a few times. In DNA form, the CDR3 reads TGCAGTGCTAGAGATATTGGAGGGGGGCCCCAAGAGACCCAGTACTTC. Translating gives CSARDIGGGPQETQYF. This chain joins TRBV20-1 and TRBJ2-5; possibly TRBD1 or TRBD2 for D (6 bases each). The CDR3 extends over 16 amino acids. Per germline, CDR1 DFQATT and CDR2 SNEGSKA (reference sequence). V was trimmed by 0 bases and J by 1 base, leaving 15 bases between them.

The table lists this clonotype with a few counts. The chain employs TRBV12-5 and TRBJ1-2; unclear D gene. V was cut by 2 bases and J by 7 bases, with 11 bases left in between. CDR3 length: 13 residues. CDR1 and CDR2 from the germline V gene are LGHNT and FRNRAP. The CDR3 DNA follows: TGTGCTAGTGGTTTGTGGTCCTCGGGTGGCTACACCTTC. This encodes CASGLWSSGGYTF.

This clonotype showed up just a few times. The chain joins TRBV20-1 to TRBJ2-2; TRBD1 might be the D (6 bases). The length of the CDR3 is 15 residues. Trimming took off 6 bases at V and 3 bases at J, with 17 bases between the two ends. CDR1 and CDR2 from the germline V gene are DFQATT and SNEGSKA (reference sequence). CDR3: CSAQDRRRYTGELFF. For the CDR3, the DNA is TGCAGTGCCCAAGACAGGAGACGATACACCGGGGAGCTGTTTTTT.

This clonotype was observed a handful of times. The V and J genes are TRBV7-8 and TRBJ2-1, with TRBD2 identical over 10 bases. This CDR3 region has 16 residues. V was pared by 6 bases and J by 0 bases, with 5 bases of the junction left unmatched. The germline CDR1 and CDR2 sequences are SGHVS and FQNEAQ. The CDR3 loop reads CASSLAGEYSYNEQFF. As DNA, the CDR3 is TGTGCCAGCAGTCTAGCGGGGGAGTACTCCTACAATGAGCAGTTCTTC.

The sample holds a few counts of this clonotype. V and J are TRBV19 and TRBJ1-4, with D uncertain. The germline V gene has CDR1 LNHDA and CDR2 SQIVND (reference sequence). V lost 5 bases and J 4 bases, leaving 11 bases between the germline ends. The CDR3 contains 14 residues. This CDR3 is CASSSTADNEKLFF. In DNA, the CDR3 is TGTGCCAGTAGTTCGACGGCCGATAATGAAAAACTGTTTTTT.

The count of this clonotype is one. A read error is possible here, since a much larger clone lies one base away. J is TRBJ2-3 and V is TRBV6-9; possibly TRBD1 for D (6 bases). The germline V gene encodes CDR1 MNHGY and CDR2 SVAAGI. CDR3 size: 14 residues. The CDR3 DNA sequence: TGTGCCAGCTCCCGGGATGGGGGCACAGATACGCAGTGTTTT. Protein product: CASSRDGGTDTQCF.